These 32 T cell receptor beta chains originate from one sample sequenced in a study of prognosis after radiotherapy for stage I lung cancer. Using two-round multiplex PCR, the authors amplified TCR beta CDR3 from genomic DNA. Initially, in first-round PCR, primers specific to each TRBV and TRBJ gene were used. TCRdb independently ran MiXCR on the multiplex PCR reads; one entry per CDR3 protein. The data contain about 18,000 distinct CDR3 sequences, roughly 30% of them seen just once; the ten biggest clones take up approximately 23%. The material was PBMCs, obtained before or after stereotactic body radiation therapy (not recorded which). The receptors come from a donor aged 50 or older with non-small cell lung cancer.

With regard to this clonotype: A read error likely explains this, since a far larger clone differs by one base. Because it lacks the conserved phenylalanine or tryptophan at the end, this CDR3 is likely a read error. J is TRBJ2-7 and V is TRBV10-3; 7 nucleotides align to TRBD2. This CDR3 region has 14 residues. Germline V lookup: CDR1 ENHRY, CDR2 SYGVKD. CDR3 amino acids: CASSASGNKYEQYL. CDR3 nucleotide sequence: TGTGCCAGCAGTGCTAGCGGTAATAAATACGAGCAGTACTTA.

The chain is built from TRBV5-4 and TRBJ2-7; D might be TRBD1 (5 bases). Germline CDR1 SGHNT, CDR2 YYREEE (reference sequence). Trimming stripped 2 bases from V and 1 base from J, with 16 bases between. The CDR3 contains 16 residues. Here the CDR3 reads CASSFLDMGLSYEQYF. The CDR3 nucleotides are TGTGCCAGCAGCTTCCTGGACATGGGCCTATCCTACGAGCAGTACTTC.

This clonotype was seen at least ten times. The J gene is TRBJ1-2, the V gene TRBV12-3 or TRBV12-4; D is unclear. The CDR3 consists of 13 residues. V was cut by 5 bases and J by 5 bases, with 12 bases left in between. CDR3 nucleotides: TGTGCCAGCAGTGCGCAGGCGGCATATGGCTACACCTTC. Translation gives CASSAQAAYGYTF.

There are many counts of this clonotype. The chain uses TRBV12-3 or TRBV12-4 and TRBJ2-5; 9 bases align to TRBD2. After removal of 4 bases from V and 0 bases from J, the junction contained 3 bases not matched to a gene. The CDR3 has 15 residues. The CDR3 DNA sequence: TGTGCCAGCAGTTGGGCTAGCGGGGACCAAGAGACCCAGTACTTC. Its protein product is CASSWASGDQETQYF.

This clonotype was found many times. It is unclear where the CDR3 begins or ends on the DNA, so no DNA is shown, and the CDR3 is as TCRdb lists it. V gene TRBV28 combines with J gene TRBJ2-5; TRBD2, the table's D call, lacks a check against the DNA. Germline assignment: CDR1 MDHEN and CDR2 SYDVKM. The CDR3 region is 19 residues in length, termini included. The CDR3: CASSFPGTFGAGIQETQYF.

This clonotype came up many times. This sequence joins TRBV4-1 and TRBJ1-2; 9 nucleotides align to TRBD1. The length of the CDR3 is 17 residues. V shed 5 bases, J shed 0 bases, and the junction held 10 bases outside the gene matches. Looked up from germline, CDR1 is MGHRA and CDR2 is YSYEKL. This chain's CDR3 is CASSVTGGRLTNYGYTF. In DNA form, the CDR3 reads TGCGCCAGCAGCGTGACAGGGGGGAGGTTAACTAACTATGGCTACACCTTC.

This clonotype was seen at least ten times. In nucleotides, the CDR3 is TGTGCCAGCAGCTTAGCCCTCTATAGCGGGAGTACGGGCGAGCAGTACTTC. This encodes CASSLALYSGSTGEQYF. The chain carries TRBV7-2 and TRBJ2-7; 9 nucleotides align to TRBD2. This CDR3 region has 17 residues. Germline values: CDR1 SGHTA, CDR2 FQGNSA. V was clipped by 0 bases and J by 6 bases; unmatched bases: 12.

Regarding this clonotype: This sequence may be a read error, since a much larger clone differs from it by one base. J is TRBJ2-1 and V is TRBV24-1; 16 bases line up with TRBD2. Per the germline V gene, CDR1 is KGHDR and CDR2 is SFDVKD. The trim removed 4 bases at V and 12 bases at J, leaving 11 bases unmatched. The CDR3 is 17 residues long. CDR3 DNA sequence: TGTGCCACCAGTGACCCGGGACTAGCGGGAGGGGAAGATGGGCAGTTCTTC. Its translation is CATSDPGLAGGEDGQFF.

A note on this clonotype: The CDR3 ends on some other residue instead of the conserved phenylalanine or tryptophan, so this is likely a read error. The DNA is left out, because the CDR3 cannot be placed on it with certainty; the CDR3 is given as TCRdb lists it. This CDR3 is CASSQDPGQGADELYL. The V and J genes are TRBV4-3 and TRBJ2-7; no check of the table's D call, TRBD1, against the DNA was made. Germline assignment: CDR1 LGHNA and CDR2 YSLEER. The CDR3 sequence runs 16 residues, both termini included.

This clonotype was detected ten times or more. The rearrangement links TRBV28 to TRBJ1-4, with D uncertain. This CDR3 comprises 10 residues. V was trimmed by 10 bases and J by 8 bases, leaving 8 bases between them. CDR1 and CDR2 from the germline V gene are MDHEN and SYDVKM. CDR3 nucleotides: TGTGCCACCGCGTACGAAAAACTGTTTTTT. It specifies CATAYEKLFF.

This clonotype occurred many times. The rearrangement uses TRBV2 and TRBJ2-6, with a tentative D call TRBD2 (7 bases). Trimming took off 6 bases at V and 2 bases at J, with 14 bases between the two ends. CDR3 length: 16 amino acids. CDR1 is SNHLY and CDR2 is FYNNEI in the germline V gene. The CDR3 protein is CASSTGRGPGANVLTF. For the CDR3, the DNA is TGTGCCAGCAGCACAGGGAGGGGACCTGGGGCCAACGTCCTGACTTTC.

In this sample, this clonotype turned up many times. The chain joins TRBV12-3 or TRBV12-4 to TRBJ2-7; perhaps TRBD1 as D (6 bases). V was clipped by 5 bases and J by 2 bases, with 16 bases between them. The CDR3 covers 15 residues. The CDR3: CASSLQQGLAYEQYF. The CDR3 DNA follows: TGTGCCAGCAGTCTCCAGCAGGGGTTAGCCTACGAGCAGTACTTC.

This clonotype was recorded many times. The chain employs TRBV2 and TRBJ1-5; TRBD1 is a possible D gene (5 bases). Deletions cut 6 bases from V and 8 bases from J, with 11 bases between. The CDR3 extends over 12 amino acids. Germline CDR1 SNHLY, CDR2 FYNNEI. In DNA form, the CDR3 reads TGTGCCAGCAGCGGGACCGCAAAGCCCCAGCATTTT. It yields the protein CASSGTAKPQHF.

As to this clonotype: One end of the junction fails to match germline, which may point to a read error. V gene TRBV7-2 combines with J gene TRBJ1-2, with D possibly TRBD1 on 5 matching bases. The CDR3 length is 17 residues. CDR1 SGHTA and CDR2 FQGNSA come from the germline V gene. Written as DNA, the CDR3 is TGTGCCAGCAGCTCCGGGGCAGGTGGTTTAGCTAACTATTGCTACACCTTC. Amino acid sequence: CASSSGAGGLANYCYTF. Drawing the rest from reference TRBV7-2 and TRBJ1-2, the complete variable domain is GAGVSQSPSNKVTEKGKDVELRCDPISGHTALYWYRQSLGQGLEFLIYFQGNSAPDKSGLPSDRFSAERTGGSVSTLTIQRTQQEDSAVYLCASSSGAGGLANYCYTFGSGTRLTVV.

This clonotype was detected many times. J is TRBJ1-5 and V is TRBV30; D is undetermined. Germline V gene sequence: CDR1 GTSNPN, CDR2 SVGIG (reference sequence). The CDR3 length is 12 residues. Trimming pared 4 bases from V and 6 bases from J, leaving 10 bases between. CDR3 nucleotides: TGTGCCTGGAACGGTTTTGGTCAGCCCCAGCATTTT. Amino acids: CAWNGFGQPQHF.

This clonotype showed up just once. An end of the junction does not agree with germline; a read error may underlie this. The V gene is TRBV7-2, the J gene TRBJ1-5; D possibly corresponds to TRBD1 (6 bases). Germline CDR1 SGHTA, CDR2 FQGNSA. There are 15 residues in the CDR3. CDR3 protein: CASSPGGAVNQPHHF. The CDR3 DNA sequence: TGTGCCAGCAGCCCCGGGGGGGCAGTAAATCAGCCCCATCATTTT.

This clonotype has at least ten counts. The chain couples TRBV10-3 to TRBJ2-7; 7 positions match TRBD1. This CDR3 has 15 amino acids. Germline V gives CDR1 ENHRY, CDR2 SYGVKD. With V trimmed by 6 bases and J by 2 bases, 10 bases remained unmatched. In DNA form, the CDR3 reads TGTGCCATCAGGGGGACAGAGCTGTCCACCTACGAGCAGTACTTC. It yields the protein CAIRGTELSTYEQYF.

This clonotype came up many times. V and J are TRBV6-2 or TRBV6-3 and TRBJ2-3, with a weak D call TRBD2 (6 bases). The germline V gene has CDR1 MNHEY and CDR2 SVGEGT. CDR3 length: 15 amino acids. V shed 2 bases and J shed 2 bases, with 11 bases lying between them. The CDR3 is CASSYGDSPTDTQYF. CDR3 DNA: TGTGCCAGCAGTTACGGGGACTCCCCCACAGATACGCAGTATTTT.

A word on this clonotype: A far larger clone is one nucleotide away, so this likely arose from a read error. The rearrangement joins TRBV7-9 to TRBJ2-1; 10 bases line up with TRBD2. CDR3 length: 15 amino acids. The V gene's germline CDR1 is SEHNR and CDR2 FQNEAQ (reference sequence). In DNA, the CDR3 is TGTGTCAGCAGCCATTATCGGACTAGCGGCAATGAGCAGTTCTTC. The encoded protein is CVSSHYRTSGNEQFF.

This chain links TRBV20-1 with TRBJ2-3, with 11 bases identical to TRBD2. CDR1 and CDR2 (germline): DFQATT, SNEGSKA (reference sequence). There are 16 residues in the CDR3. With V trimmed by 2 bases and J by 6 bases, 10 bases remained unmatched. The CDR3 DNA is TGCAGTGCTAGACCCCTAGTACTAGCGGGAGAGGATACGCAGTATTTT. Its translation is CSARPLVLAGEDTQYF.

Points on this clonotype: A much larger clone differs by one base, so this may be a read error. The J gene is TRBJ1-1, the V gene TRBV2, with D hard to call. The CDR3 sequence is 12 residues long. Germline V gives CDR1 SNHLY, CDR2 FYNNEI. Trimming took off 6 bases at V and 4 bases at J, with 9 bases between the two ends. CDR3 in amino acids: CASRVAGTEAFF. Written as DNA, the CDR3 is TGTGCCAGCAGGGTTGCCGGCACTGAAGCTTTCTTT.

This clonotype rates as medium-sized (0.01 to 0.1%). The V call is TRBV7-8, the J call TRBJ2-3, with 7 bases aligning to TRBD2. Trimming cost V 3 bases and J 2 bases; bases outside gene matches: 2. The CDR3 runs 14 residues. CDR1 SGHVS and CDR2 FQNEAQ come from the germline V gene. CDR3 sequence (DNA): TGTGCCAGCAGCTTGGGACTATCCACAGATACGCAGTATTTT. Translating gives CASSLGLSTDTQYF.

This clonotype was recorded many times. The chain has TRBV4-2 and TRBJ1-1, with TRBD1 identical over 9 bases. The trim removed 2 bases at V and 8 bases at J, leaving 9 bases unmatched. Per germline, CDR1 LGHNA and CDR2 YNFKEQ. This CDR3 contains 15 residues. The CDR3 reads CASSQPDRGGPEAFF. The CDR3 nucleotides read TGTGCCAGCAGCCAACCGGACAGGGGAGGACCAGAAGCTTTCTTT.

In this sample, this clonotype turned up many times. The rearrangement uses TRBV28 and TRBJ1-1, with TRBD1 matching over 7 bases. V gave up 5 bases and J gave up 7 bases; unmatched junction bases: 4. CDR1 and CDR2 from the germline V gene are MDHEN and SYDVKM. This CDR3 is built from 12 residues. DNA of the CDR3: TGTGCCAGCAGTCTAAGACAGGGTGAAGCTTTCTTT. Residues: CASSLRQGEAFF. Complete variable domain (other parts from reference TRBV28 and TRBJ1-1): DVKVTQSSRYLVKRTGEKVFLECVQDMDHENMFWYRQDPGLGLRLIYFSYDVKMKEKGDIPEGYSVSREKKERFSLILESASTNQTSMYLCASSLRQGEAFFGQGTRLTVV.

Concerning this clonotype itself: A far bigger clonotype differs at one base, so this is likely a read error. The chain uses TRBV7-9 and TRBJ1-5, with D maybe TRBD1 (6 bases). This CDR3 has 13 amino acids. Germline V gene lookup returns CDR1 SEHNR and CDR2 FQNEAQ (reference sequence). The chain's CDR3 is CASRGTSNHPQHF. CDR3 sequence (DNA): TGTGCCAGCCGCGGGACATCGAATCATCCCCAGCATTTT.

This clonotype was observed many times. The rearrangement uses TRBV10-3 and TRBJ2-5; D not resolved. Germline lookup yields CDR1 ENHRY and CDR2 SYGVKD. The CDR3 is made up of 13 amino acids. The V and J ends lost 2 bases and 1 base respectively, with 5 bases between them. The CDR3 is CAISEGFQETQYF. In DNA, the CDR3 is TGTGCCATCAGTGAGGGATTCCAAGAGACCCAGTACTTC.

This clonotype was recorded at least ten times. The chain couples TRBV5-5 to TRBJ1-6; unclear D gene. CDR1 is SGHKS and CDR2 is YYEKEE in the germline V gene (reference sequence). Trimming took off 4 bases at V and 7 bases at J, with 6 bases between the two ends. The CDR3 is 12 residues long. The CDR3 DNA sequence: TGTGCCAGCAGCACAACAAATTCACCCCTCCACTTT. This translates into CASSTTNSPLHF. Combining the CDR3 with reference TRBV5-5 and TRBJ1-6 gives the whole variable domain DAGVTQSPTHLIKTRGQQVTLRCSPISGHKSVSWYQQVLGQGPQFIFQYYEKEERGRGNFPDRFSARQFPNYSSELNVNALLLGDSALYLCASSTTNSPLHFGNGTRLTVT.

This clonotype occurred many times. The chain is built from TRBV9 and TRBJ1-1; D possibly corresponds to TRBD1 (5 bases). Per the germline V gene, CDR1 is SGDLS and CDR2 is YYNGEE. Trimming shortened V by 6 bases and J by 4 bases, and 13 bases separated the two germline ends. The CDR3 is 13 residues long. In nucleotides, the CDR3 is TGTGCCAGCAATTCAGGGCGGACCACTGAAGCTTTCTTT. Translation: CASNSGRTTEAFF.

The table lists this clonotype with many counts. V and J are TRBV9 and TRBJ2-3; TRBD2 is a possible D gene (6 bases). V was shortened by 6 bases and J by 2 bases, with 10 bases between the two germline ends. The CDR3 covers 13 residues. Germline V gene sequence: CDR1 SGDLS, CDR2 YYNGEE. The chain's CDR3 is CASTRDSTDTQYF. CDR3 coding DNA: TGTGCCAGCACCCGGGACTCCACAGATACGCAGTATTTT.

This clonotype was picked up many times. V is TRBV2 and J is TRBJ1-6; D is uncertain. From germline, CDR1 is SNHLY and CDR2 FYNNEI. This CDR3 region has 13 residues. V was shortened by 8 bases and J by 5 bases, with 10 bases between the two germline ends. The CDR3 bases are TGTGCCAGCCGGTGGCAAAATAATTCACCCCTCCACTTT. Translation gives CASRWQNNSPLHF.

The chain has TRBV4-2 and TRBJ2-7; 11 nucleotides match TRBD1. This CDR3 has 17 amino acids. Unmatched junction bases numbered 11, after V lost 5 bases and J lost 2 bases. Germline CDR1 LGHNA, CDR2 YNFKEQ. The CDR3 nucleotides read TGTGCCAGCAGCAAAGGGCCTCCGGGACAGGGGGCCTACGAGCAGTACTTC. Residues: CASSKGPPGQGAYEQYF.

There are many counts of this clonotype. The V gene is TRBV29-1, the J gene TRBJ1-5; D is possibly TRBD1 (6 bases). Germline V gene data show CDR1 as SQVTM and CDR2 as ANQGSEA. The length of the CDR3 is 12 residues. Between the trimmed V and J ends, which lost 6 bases and 5 bases, there was a span of 11 bases. The CDR3 DNA reads TGCAGCGTGGGGGCAAGGGATCAGCCCCAGCATTTT. Translated, it gives CSVGARDQPQHF.